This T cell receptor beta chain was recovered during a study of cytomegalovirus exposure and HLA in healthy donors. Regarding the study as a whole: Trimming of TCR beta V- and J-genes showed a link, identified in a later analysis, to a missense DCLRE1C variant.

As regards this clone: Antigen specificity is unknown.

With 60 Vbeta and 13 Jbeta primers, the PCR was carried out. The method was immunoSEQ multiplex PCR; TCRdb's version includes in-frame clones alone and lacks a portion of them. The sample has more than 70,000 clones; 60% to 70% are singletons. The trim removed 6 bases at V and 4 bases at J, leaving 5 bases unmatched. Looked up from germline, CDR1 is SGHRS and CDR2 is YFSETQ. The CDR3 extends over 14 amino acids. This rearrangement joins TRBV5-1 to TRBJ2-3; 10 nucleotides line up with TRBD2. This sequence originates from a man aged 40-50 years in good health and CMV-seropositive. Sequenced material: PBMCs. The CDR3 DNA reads TGCGCCAGCACGAGCGGGGGGGAAGCAGATACGCAGTATTTT. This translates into CASTSGGEADTQYF.